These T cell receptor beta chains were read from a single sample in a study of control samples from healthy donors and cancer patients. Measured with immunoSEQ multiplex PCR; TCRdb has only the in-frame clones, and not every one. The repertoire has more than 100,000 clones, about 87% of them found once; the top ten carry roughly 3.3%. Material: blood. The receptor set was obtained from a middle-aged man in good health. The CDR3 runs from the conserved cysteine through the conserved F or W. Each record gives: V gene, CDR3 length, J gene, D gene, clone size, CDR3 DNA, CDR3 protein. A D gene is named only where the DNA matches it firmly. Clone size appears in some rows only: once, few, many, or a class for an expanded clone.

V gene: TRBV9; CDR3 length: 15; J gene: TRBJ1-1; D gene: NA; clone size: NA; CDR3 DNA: TGTGCCAGCAGCGTACACACGGGAATTAACACTGAAGCTTTCTTT; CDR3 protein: CASSVHTGINTEAFF
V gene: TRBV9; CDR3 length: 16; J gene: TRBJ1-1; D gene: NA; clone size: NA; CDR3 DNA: TGTGCCAGCAGCCTTTTAGCCAGGGACGGGGAAAGTGAAGCTTTCTTT; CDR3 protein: CASSLLARDGESEAFF
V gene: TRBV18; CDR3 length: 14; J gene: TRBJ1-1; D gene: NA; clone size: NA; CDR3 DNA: TGTGCCAGCTCACCACAGGCAGCGAACACTGAAGCTTTCTTT; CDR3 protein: CASSPQAANTEAFF
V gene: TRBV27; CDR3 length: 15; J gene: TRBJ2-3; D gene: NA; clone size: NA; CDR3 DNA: TGTGCCAGCAGTCATGAGGGGGGGCGATCAGATACGCAGTATTTT; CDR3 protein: CASSHEGGRSDTQYF
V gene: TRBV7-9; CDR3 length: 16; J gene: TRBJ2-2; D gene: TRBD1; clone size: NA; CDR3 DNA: TGTGCCAGCAGCTTACTCAGGGACAGGAACACCGGGGAGCTGTTTTTT; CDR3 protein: CASSLLRDRNTGELFF
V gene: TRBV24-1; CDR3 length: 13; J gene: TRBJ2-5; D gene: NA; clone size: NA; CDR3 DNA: TGTGCCACCAGTGACAGGGGTCAAGAGACCCAGTACTTC; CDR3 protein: CATSDRGQETQYF
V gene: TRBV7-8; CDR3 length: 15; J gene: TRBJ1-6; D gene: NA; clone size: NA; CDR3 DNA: TGTGCCAGCAGCCCCGAAGGGACGGTGAATTCACCCCTCCACTTT; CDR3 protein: CASSPEGTVNSPLHF
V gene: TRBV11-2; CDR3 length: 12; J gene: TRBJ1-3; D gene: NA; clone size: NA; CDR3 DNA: TGTGCCAGCAACTCAGGGTGGGACACCATATATTTT; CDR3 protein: CASNSGWDTIYF
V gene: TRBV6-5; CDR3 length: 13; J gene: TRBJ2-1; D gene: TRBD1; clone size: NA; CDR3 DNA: TGTGCCGGACGGACAGGCGGGTACAATGAGCAGTTCTTC; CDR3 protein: CAGRTGGYNEQFF
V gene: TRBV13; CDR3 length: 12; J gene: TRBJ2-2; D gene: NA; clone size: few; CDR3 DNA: TGTGCCAACCACAGGGTAGGCGGGGAGCTGTTTTTT; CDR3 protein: CANHRVGGELFF
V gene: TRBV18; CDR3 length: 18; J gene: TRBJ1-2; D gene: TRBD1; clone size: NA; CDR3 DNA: TGTGCCAGCTCACCGAAGATCACGGGACAGAGGGGGGACTATGGCTACACCTTC; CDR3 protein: CASSPKITGQRGDYGYTF
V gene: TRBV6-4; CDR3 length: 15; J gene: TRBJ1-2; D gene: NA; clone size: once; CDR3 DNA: TGTGCCAGCAGTGATTGTGGGGAATTTGTCTATGGCTACACCTTC; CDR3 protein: CASSDCGEFVYGYTF
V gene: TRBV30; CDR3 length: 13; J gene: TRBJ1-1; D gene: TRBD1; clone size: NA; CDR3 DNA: TGTGCCTGGAGTCCCGACAGGGGGGCTGAAGCTTTCTTT; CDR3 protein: CAWSPDRGAEAFF
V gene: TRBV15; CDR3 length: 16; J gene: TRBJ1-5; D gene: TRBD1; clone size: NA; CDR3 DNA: TGTGCCACCAGCAGAGCAGGACAGGGGGCTGCTCAGCCCCAGCATTTT; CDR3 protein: CATSRAGQGAAQPQHF
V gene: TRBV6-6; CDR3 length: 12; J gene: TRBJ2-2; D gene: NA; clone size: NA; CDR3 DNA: TGTGCCAGCAGTTACAACACCGGGGAGCTGTTTTTT; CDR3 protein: CASSYNTGELFF
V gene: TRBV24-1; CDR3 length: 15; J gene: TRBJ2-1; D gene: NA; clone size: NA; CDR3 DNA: TGTGCCACCAGTGACCTGGGGGCGGGATACAATGAGCAGTTCTTC; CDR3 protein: CATSDLGAGYNEQFF
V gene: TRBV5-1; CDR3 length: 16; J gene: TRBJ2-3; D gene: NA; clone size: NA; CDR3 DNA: TGCGCCAGCAGCCCGGACAAGGCCCTATTTACAGATACGCAGTATTTT; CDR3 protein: CASSPDKALFTDTQYF
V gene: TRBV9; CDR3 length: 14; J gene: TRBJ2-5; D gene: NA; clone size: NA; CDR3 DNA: TGTGCCAGCAGCCCCGTACAGTACCAAGAGACCCAGTACTTC; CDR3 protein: CASSPVQYQETQYF
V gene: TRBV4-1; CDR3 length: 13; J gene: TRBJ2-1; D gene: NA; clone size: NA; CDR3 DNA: TGCGCCAGCAGCCACCCGCGAGCCAATGAGCAGTTCTTC; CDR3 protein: CASSHPRANEQFF
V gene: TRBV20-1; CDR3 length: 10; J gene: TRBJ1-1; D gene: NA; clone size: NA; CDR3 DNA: TGCAGTGCCGTCTACACTGAAGCTTTCTTT; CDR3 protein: CSAVYTEAFF
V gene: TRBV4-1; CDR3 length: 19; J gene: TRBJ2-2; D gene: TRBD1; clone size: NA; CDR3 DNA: TGCGCCAGCAGCCAAGGGGCTTCCCGGGACAGGGGCGGTACCGGGGAGCTGTTTTTT; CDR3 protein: CASSQGASRDRGGTGELFF
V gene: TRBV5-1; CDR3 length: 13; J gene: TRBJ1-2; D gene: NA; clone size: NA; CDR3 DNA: TGCGCCAGCAGCTTGCAGGGGAACTATGGCTACACCTTC; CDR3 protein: CASSLQGNYGYTF
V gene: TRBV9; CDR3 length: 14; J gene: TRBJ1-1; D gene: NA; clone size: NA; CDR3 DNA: TGTGCCAGCAGCCCCCGCCAGGGGAACACTGAAGCTTTCTTT; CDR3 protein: CASSPRQGNTEAFF
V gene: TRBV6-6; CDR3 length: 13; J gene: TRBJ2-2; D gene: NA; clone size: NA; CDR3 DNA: TGTGCCAGCAGTTACTCGACCACCGGGGAGCTGTTTTTT; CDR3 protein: CASSYSTTGELFF
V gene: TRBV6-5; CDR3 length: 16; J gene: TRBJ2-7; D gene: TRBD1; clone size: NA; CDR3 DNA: TGTGCCAGCAGTTACATGGGACAGGGGGATACCTACGAGCAGTACTTC; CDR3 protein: CASSYMGQGDTYEQYF
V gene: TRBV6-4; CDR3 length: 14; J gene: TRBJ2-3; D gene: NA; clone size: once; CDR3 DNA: TGTGCCAGCAGACAGGAATTCTACACAGATACGCAGTATTTT; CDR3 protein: CASRQEFYTDTQYF
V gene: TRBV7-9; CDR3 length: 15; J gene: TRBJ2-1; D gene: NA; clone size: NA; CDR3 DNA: TGTGCCAGCAACCCCCGGGCCGGGGGGCCGTCGGGGCAGTTCTTC; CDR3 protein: CASNPRAGGPSGQFF
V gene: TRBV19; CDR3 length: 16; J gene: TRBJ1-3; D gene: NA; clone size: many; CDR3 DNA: TGTGCCAGTAATTCCCTGGGGGCTAGCTCTGGAAACACCATATATTTT; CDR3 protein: CASNSLGASSGNTIYF
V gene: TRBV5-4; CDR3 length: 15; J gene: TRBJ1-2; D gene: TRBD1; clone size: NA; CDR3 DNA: TGTGCCAGCAGCGGGGACAGGCGGGCTAACTATGGCTACACCTTC; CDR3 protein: CASSGDRRANYGYTF
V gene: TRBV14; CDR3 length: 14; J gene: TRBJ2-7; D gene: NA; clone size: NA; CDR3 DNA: TGTGCCAGCAGCCTCCTATCAGGCTCCTACGAGCAGTACTTC; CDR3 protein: CASSLLSGSYEQYF
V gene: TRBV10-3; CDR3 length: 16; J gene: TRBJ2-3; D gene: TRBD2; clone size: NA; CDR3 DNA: TGTGCCATCAGCCCAGGTCTAGCGGGGGTTACAGATACGCAGTATTTT; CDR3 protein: CAISPGLAGVTDTQYF
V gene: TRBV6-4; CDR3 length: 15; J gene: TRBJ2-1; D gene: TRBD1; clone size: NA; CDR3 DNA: TGTGCCAGCAGTGACTCCGCCGGACAGGGAAATGAGCAGTTCTTC; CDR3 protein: CASSDSAGQGNEQFF
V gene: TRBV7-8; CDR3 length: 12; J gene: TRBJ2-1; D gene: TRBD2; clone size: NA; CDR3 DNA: TGTGCCAGCAGCTTACTAGCGGGTGAGCAGTTCTTC; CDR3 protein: CASSLLAGEQFF
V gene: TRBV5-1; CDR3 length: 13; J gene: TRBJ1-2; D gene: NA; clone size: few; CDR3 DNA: TGCGCCAGCAGCCCGACGGTAACCTATGGCTACACCTTC; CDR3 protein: CASSPTVTYGYTF
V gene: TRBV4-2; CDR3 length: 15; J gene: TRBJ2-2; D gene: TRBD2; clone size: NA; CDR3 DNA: TGTGCCAGCAGCCAAGTTAGCGGGGGGGCTGGGGAGCTGTTTTTT; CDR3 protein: CASSQVSGGAGELFF